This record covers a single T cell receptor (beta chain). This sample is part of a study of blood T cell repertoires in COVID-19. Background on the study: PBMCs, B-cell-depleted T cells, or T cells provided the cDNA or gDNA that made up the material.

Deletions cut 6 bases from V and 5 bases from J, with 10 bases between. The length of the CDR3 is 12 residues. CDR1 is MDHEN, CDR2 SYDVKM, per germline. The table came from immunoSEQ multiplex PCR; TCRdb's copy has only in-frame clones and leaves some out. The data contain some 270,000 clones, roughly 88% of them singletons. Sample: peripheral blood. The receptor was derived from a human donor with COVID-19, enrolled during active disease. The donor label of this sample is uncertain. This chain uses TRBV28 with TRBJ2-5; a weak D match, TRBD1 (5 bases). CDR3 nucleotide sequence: TGTGCCAGCAGAGACAGCCTTGAGACCCAGTACTTC. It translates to CASRDSLETQYF.